Presented here are 8 T cell receptor beta chains from one specimen sequenced in a study of T cell responses to AZD1222 COVID-19 vaccine. The repertoire was sequenced with immunoSEQ multiplex PCR; TCRdb's copy has only in-frame clones and lacks some. The sample includes 140,000 to 150,000 clones, approximately 83% of them seen just once. The sequences come from peripheral blood, collected on day 0 of AZD1222 vaccination. These receptors all come from an adult in good health.

The CDR3 region has the DNA TGTGCCATCAGTCTCTCAGGGGGTCGAGAGACCCAGTACTTC. Translated, it gives CAISLSGGRETQYF. This chain uses TRBV10-3 with TRBJ2-5, with TRBD1 matching over 7 bases. V shed 5 bases and J 4 bases; nucleotides not matched to a gene: 7. This CDR3 comprises 14 residues. Germline V gene lookup returns CDR1 ENHRY and CDR2 SYGVKD.

This chain's CDR3 is CAWETRGNSPLHF. Here the CDR3 DNA reads TGTGCCTGGGAGACTCGGGGGAATTCACCCCTCCACTTT. This rearrangement joins TRBV30 to TRBJ1-6, with D possibly being TRBD1 (5 bases). The length of the CDR3 is 13 residues. Between the trimmed V and J ends, which lost 5 bases and 7 bases, there was a span of 12 bases. In germline, CDR1 is GTSNPN, CDR2 SVGIG (reference sequence).

The rearrangement joins TRBV6-2 or TRBV6-3 to TRBJ2-5, with 14 nucleotides matching TRBD2. Looked up from germline, CDR1 is MNHEY and CDR2 is SVGEGT. V lost 1 base to trimming and J lost 2 bases; unmatched junction nucleotides: 9. CDR3 size: 19 residues. The CDR3 nucleotides read TGTGCCAGCAGTTACTTCCCCCGACTAGCGGGAGGGGGTCAAGAGACCCAGTACTTC. Translation gives CASSYFPRLAGGGQETQYF.

The V gene is TRBV28, the J gene TRBJ1-6; D ambiguous. Per the germline V gene, CDR1 is MDHEN and CDR2 is SYDVKM. The V end was cut by 0 bases, the J end by 1 base, with 7 bases between. The CDR3 consists of 16 residues. CDR3 nucleotides: TGTGCCAGCAGTTTATGGGGCACATCCTATAATTCACCCCTCCACTTT. Its translation: CASSLWGTSYNSPLHF.

Concerning this clone: One junction end does not reproduce the germline sequence, and a read error may be involved. The J gene is TRBJ2-7, the V gene TRBV12-3 or TRBV12-4; a weak D match, TRBD1 (6 bases). The CDR3 covers 11 residues. For the CDR3, the DNA is TGTGCCAGCAGTTTCTCAGGGACACACGTATTC. Its protein product is CASSFSGTHVF.

The chain has TRBV6-5 and TRBJ1-6; 7 bases line up with TRBD1. The CDR3 has 16 amino acids. Germline V gene data show CDR1 as MNHEY and CDR2 as SVGAGI. V lost 1 base, J lost 8 bases, and 8 bases stayed unmatched. CDR3 protein: CASSYFNRGGYSPLHF. The DNA of the CDR3 is TGTGCCAGCAGTTACTTTAACAGGGGAGGGTATTCACCCCTCCACTTT.

The chain links TRBV12-5 to TRBJ2-1; TRBD2 is a possible D gene (6 bases). The germline V gene encodes CDR1 LGHNT and CDR2 FRNRAP. V lost 5 bases and J lost 7, with 12 bases in between. The CDR3 loop spans 13 amino acids. CDR3 amino acids: CASGRGNGNEQFF. Written as DNA, the CDR3 is TGTGCTAGTGGTCGCGGGAATGGGAATGAGCAGTTCTTC.

Only one count was recorded for this clone. V is TRBV29-1 and J is TRBJ1-1; 7 bases are shared with TRBD1. Per the germline V gene, CDR1 is SQVTM and CDR2 is ANQGSEA. The junction had 16 bases not matched to a gene; V was cut back by 7 bases and J by 5 bases. The CDR3 runs to 15 residues. CDR3 sequence: CSAKGATGRKTEAFF. The CDR3 coding sequence is TGCAGCGCAAAGGGGGCTACAGGGCGAAAGACTGAAGCTTTCTTT.